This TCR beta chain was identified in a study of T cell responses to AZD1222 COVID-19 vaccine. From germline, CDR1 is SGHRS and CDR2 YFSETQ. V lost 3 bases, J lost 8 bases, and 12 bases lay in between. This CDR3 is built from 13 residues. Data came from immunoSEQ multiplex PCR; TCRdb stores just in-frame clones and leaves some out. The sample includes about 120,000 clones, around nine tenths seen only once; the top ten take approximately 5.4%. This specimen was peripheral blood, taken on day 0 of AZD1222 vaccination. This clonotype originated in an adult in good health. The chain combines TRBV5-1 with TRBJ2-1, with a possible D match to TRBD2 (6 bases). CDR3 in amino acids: CASSYTGGDEQFF. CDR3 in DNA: TGCGCCAGCAGCTACACAGGAGGGGATGAGCAGTTCTTC.